This TCR beta chain originates from a study of T cell responses to AZD1222 COVID-19 vaccine. Study details: Pooled in the analysis were second doses at about 4 or about 12 weeks. Points from the study as a whole: The donor cohort was predominantly white British with a female majority, and clonal diversity may have been underestimated. At study baseline, merely a handful of AZD1222 recipients were seropositive. Spike-specific TCR breadth and depth were elevated following two AZD1222 doses.

Comment on this clone: Its antigen is currently unknown.

CDR1 and CDR2 (germline): SGHTA, FQGNSA. This CDR3 has 14 amino acids. V was pared by 5 bases and J by 5 bases, with 15 bases between. The repertoire was sequenced with immunoSEQ multiplex PCR; TCRdb's copy has only in-frame clones and lacks some. Among just over 65,000 clones listed, roughly 87% were seen once. This clonotype was sampled from an adult in good health. The rearrangement uses TRBV7-2 and TRBJ2-5; the D is unclear. The sequenced sample was peripheral blood, obtained on day 0 of AZD1222 vaccination. CDR3 DNA sequence: TGTGCCAGCAGCCCTCCCGGTATCAAGGAGACCCAGTACTTC. Translating it yields CASSPPGIKETQYF. Supplemented by reference TRBV7-2 and TRBJ2-5, the full variable domain reads GAGVSQSPSNKVTEKGKDVELRCDPISGHTALYWYRQSLGQGLEFLIYFQGNSAPDKSGLPSDRFSAERTGGSVSTLTIQRTQQEDSAVYLCASSPPGIKETQYFGPGTRLLVL.